This is a list of T cell receptor beta chains from one sample in a study of T cells expressing NK-cell markers. TCRdb re-called the 5' RACE reads and shows each CDR3 protein once, DNA omitted. The sample includes more than 400,000 distinct CDR3 sequences. Sequences were obtained from blood T cells: a sorted CD56 or NKG2C T cell subset, CD4+ or CD8+ T cells, or bulk PBMC T cells (not recorded which). The receptor set was obtained from a woman aged 18-69 years in good health. The CDR3 runs from the conserved cysteine through the conserved F or W. Each record gives: J gene, V gene, CDR3 protein.

j_call: TRBJ1-3
v_call: TRBV5-4
cdr3_aa: CASSSPSGNTIYF

j_call: TRBJ1-6
v_call: TRBV6-5
cdr3_aa: CASSYLQGYSPLHF

j_call: TRBJ2-7
v_call: TRBV3-1
cdr3_aa: CASSHNRASEQYF

j_call: TRBJ2-3
v_call: TRBV5-4
cdr3_aa: CASSLYLDTQYF

j_call: TRBJ2-6
v_call: TRBV20-1
cdr3_aa: CSARSDSGANVLTF

j_call: TRBJ1-4
v_call: TRBV5-5
cdr3_aa: CASSSFAGDIIEKLFF

j_call: TRBJ2-5
v_call: TRBV29-1
cdr3_aa: CSASTGTKKETQYF

j_call: TRBJ2-5
v_call: TRBV28
cdr3_aa: CASTLGGTGQETQYF

j_call: TRBJ2-2
v_call: TRBV20-1
cdr3_aa: CSATLAGGLNTGELFF

j_call: TRBJ1-6
v_call: TRBV15
cdr3_aa: CATSRDPKGSSYNSPLHF

j_call: TRBJ2-3
v_call: TRBV5-1
cdr3_aa: CASKSKDTQYF

j_call: TRBJ2-3
v_call: TRBV14
cdr3_aa: CASSLQKGLAGADTQYF

j_call: TRBJ1-5
v_call: TRBV10-3
cdr3_aa: CAISGGGSNQPQHF

j_call: TRBJ1-2
v_call: TRBV27
cdr3_aa: CASRSAGDGYTF

j_call: TRBJ1-1
v_call: TRBV9
cdr3_aa: CASSPQTYGHTEAFF

j_call: TRBJ2-2
v_call: TRBV14
cdr3_aa: CASRQDPSGGVTGELFF

j_call: TRBJ2-7
v_call: TRBV5-6
cdr3_aa: CASSLLQGGLHEQYF

j_call: TRBJ2-4
v_call: TRBV12-3/TRBV12-4
cdr3_aa: CASKLGADIQYF

j_call: TRBJ1-2
v_call: TRBV6-1
cdr3_aa: CASSPMTGTFYGYTF

j_call: TRBJ2-2
v_call: TRBV5-6
cdr3_aa: CASSLGVEAGVNTGELFF

j_call: TRBJ2-2
v_call: TRBV4-3
cdr3_aa: CASSQDGGRIAGELFF

j_call: TRBJ1-1
v_call: TRBV7-9
cdr3_aa: CASSTPGPLGEAFF

j_call: TRBJ2-7
v_call: TRBV11-2
cdr3_aa: CASSLAGTPLFVQYF

j_call: TRBJ2-4
v_call: TRBV5-1
cdr3_aa: CASSFTGDLAKNIQYF

j_call: TRBJ1-1
v_call: TRBV11-2
cdr3_aa: CASSSSPRGNTEAFF

j_call: TRBJ2-1
v_call: TRBV6-2/TRBV6-3
cdr3_aa: CASSYEQGRYNEQFF

j_call: TRBJ2-7
v_call: TRBV15
cdr3_aa: CATSKGNGYEQYF

j_call: TRBJ2-5
v_call: TRBV20-1
cdr3_aa: CSARDPSGQETQYF

j_call: TRBJ2-4
v_call: TRBV29-1
cdr3_aa: CSVLRGIGIQYF

j_call: TRBJ2-1
v_call: TRBV20-1
cdr3_aa: CSASPADRGSYNEQFF

j_call: TRBJ1-1
v_call: TRBV12-3/TRBV12-4
cdr3_aa: CASSLWRNTEAFF

j_call: TRBJ1-5
v_call: TRBV4-3
cdr3_aa: CASSQDQLGQPQHF

j_call: TRBJ2-2
v_call: TRBV7-3
cdr3_aa: CASSLRPRGMNTGELFF

j_call: TRBJ2-3
v_call: TRBV9
cdr3_aa: CASSVGQGATDTQYF

j_call: TRBJ1-5
v_call: TRBV7-2
cdr3_aa: CASSRSGGNQPQHF

j_call: TRBJ2-5
v_call: TRBV15
cdr3_aa: CATRTGLVETQYF

j_call: TRBJ2-3
v_call: TRBV5-1
cdr3_aa: CASSLGSTSTDTQYF

j_call: TRBJ1-1
v_call: TRBV25-1
cdr3_aa: CASSESLSAGMNTEAFF

j_call: TRBJ2-1
v_call: TRBV4-3
cdr3_aa: CASSQDWPRGDNEQFF

j_call: TRBJ2-6
v_call: TRBV23-1
cdr3_aa: CASSPGANVLTF